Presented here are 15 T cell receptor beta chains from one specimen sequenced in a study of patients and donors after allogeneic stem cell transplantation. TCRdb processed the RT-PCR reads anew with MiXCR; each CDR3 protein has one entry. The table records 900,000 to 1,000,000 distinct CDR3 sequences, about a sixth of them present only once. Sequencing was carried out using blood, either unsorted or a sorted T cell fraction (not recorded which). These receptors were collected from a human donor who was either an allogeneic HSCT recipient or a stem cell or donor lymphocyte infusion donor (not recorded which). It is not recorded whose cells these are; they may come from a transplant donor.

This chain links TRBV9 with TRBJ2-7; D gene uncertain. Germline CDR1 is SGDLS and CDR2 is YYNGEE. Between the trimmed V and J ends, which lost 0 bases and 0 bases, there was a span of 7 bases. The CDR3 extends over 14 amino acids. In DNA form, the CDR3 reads TGTGCCAGCAGCGTAGGTTACTACTCCTACGAGCAGTACTTC. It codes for CASSVGYYSYEQYF.

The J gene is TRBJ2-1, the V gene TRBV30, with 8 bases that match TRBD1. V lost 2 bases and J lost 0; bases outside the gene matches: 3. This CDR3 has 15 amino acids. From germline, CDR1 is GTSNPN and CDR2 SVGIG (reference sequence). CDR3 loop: CAWSRDRSSYNEQFF. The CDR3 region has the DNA TGTGCCTGGAGTCGGGACAGGAGCTCCTACAATGAGCAGTTCTTC.

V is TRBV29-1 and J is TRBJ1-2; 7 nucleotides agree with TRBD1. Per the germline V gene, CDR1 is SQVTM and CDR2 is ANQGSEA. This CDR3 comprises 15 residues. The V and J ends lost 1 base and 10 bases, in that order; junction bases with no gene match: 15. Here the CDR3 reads CSVEVVGSRTGFYTF. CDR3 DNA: TGCAGCGTTGAAGTTGTTGGGTCCCGGACAGGATTCTACACCTTC. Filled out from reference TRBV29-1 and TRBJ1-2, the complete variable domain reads SAVISQKPSRDICQRGTSLTIQCQVDSQVTMMFWYRQQPGQSLTLIATANQGSEATYESGFVIDKFPISRPNLTFSTLTVSNMSPEDSSIYLCSVEVVGSRTGFYTFGSGTRLTVV.

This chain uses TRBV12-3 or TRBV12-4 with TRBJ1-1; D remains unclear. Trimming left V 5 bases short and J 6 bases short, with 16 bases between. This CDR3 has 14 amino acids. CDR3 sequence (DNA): TGTGCCAGCAGTCTAAATCTCGGTGTGTCTGAAGCTTTCTTT. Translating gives CASSLNLGVSEAFF.

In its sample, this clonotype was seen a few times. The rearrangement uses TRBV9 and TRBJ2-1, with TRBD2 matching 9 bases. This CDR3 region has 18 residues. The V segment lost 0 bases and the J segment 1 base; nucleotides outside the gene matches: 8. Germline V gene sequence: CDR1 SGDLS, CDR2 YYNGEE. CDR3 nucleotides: TGTGCCAGCAGCGTAGGGCGCGGGAGGGCCTCTTCCTACAATGAGCAGTTCTTC. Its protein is CASSVGRGRASSYNEQFF.

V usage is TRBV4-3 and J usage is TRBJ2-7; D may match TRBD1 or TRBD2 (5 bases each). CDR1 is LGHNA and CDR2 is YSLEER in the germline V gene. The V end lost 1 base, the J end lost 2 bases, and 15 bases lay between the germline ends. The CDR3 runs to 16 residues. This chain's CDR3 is CASSQVSVQGPYEQYF. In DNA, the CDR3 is TGCGCCAGCAGCCAAGTATCTGTCCAGGGACCCTACGAGCAGTACTTC.

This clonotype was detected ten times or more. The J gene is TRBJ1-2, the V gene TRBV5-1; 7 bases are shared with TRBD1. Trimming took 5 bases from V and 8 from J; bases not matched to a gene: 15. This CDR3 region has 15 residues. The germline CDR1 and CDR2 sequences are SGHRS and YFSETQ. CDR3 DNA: TGCGCCAGCAGACCTCTTACCGGGACAGACCCCGGCTACACCTTC. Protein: CASRPLTGTDPGYTF.

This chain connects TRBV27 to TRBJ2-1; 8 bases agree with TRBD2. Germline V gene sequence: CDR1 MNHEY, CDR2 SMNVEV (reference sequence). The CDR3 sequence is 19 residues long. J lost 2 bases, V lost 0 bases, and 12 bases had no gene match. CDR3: CASSLSINIVAGTYNEQFF. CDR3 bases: TGTGCCAGCAGTTTATCGATAAATATAGTAGCGGGAACCTACAATGAGCAGTTCTTC.

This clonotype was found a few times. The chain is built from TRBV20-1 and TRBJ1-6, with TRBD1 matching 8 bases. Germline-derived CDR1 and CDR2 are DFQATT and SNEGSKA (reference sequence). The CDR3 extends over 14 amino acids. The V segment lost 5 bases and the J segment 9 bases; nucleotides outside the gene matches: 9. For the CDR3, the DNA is TGCAGTGCTCTAGACAGGGGCGGTAGTTCACCCCTCCACTTT. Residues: CSALDRGGSSPLHF.

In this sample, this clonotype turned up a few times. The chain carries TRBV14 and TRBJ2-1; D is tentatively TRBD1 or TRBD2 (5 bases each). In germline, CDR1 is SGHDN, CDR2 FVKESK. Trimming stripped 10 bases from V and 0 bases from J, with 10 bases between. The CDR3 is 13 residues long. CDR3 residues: CATRDGSYNEQFF. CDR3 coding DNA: TGTGCCACCAGGGACGGCTCCTACAATGAGCAGTTCTTC.

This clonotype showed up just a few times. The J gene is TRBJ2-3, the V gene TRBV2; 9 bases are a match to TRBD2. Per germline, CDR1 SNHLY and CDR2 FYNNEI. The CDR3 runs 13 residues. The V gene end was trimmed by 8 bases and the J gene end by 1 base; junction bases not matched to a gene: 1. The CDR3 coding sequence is TGTGCCAGCCAGCGGGGGGGCACAGATACGCAGTATTTT. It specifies CASQRGGTDTQYF.

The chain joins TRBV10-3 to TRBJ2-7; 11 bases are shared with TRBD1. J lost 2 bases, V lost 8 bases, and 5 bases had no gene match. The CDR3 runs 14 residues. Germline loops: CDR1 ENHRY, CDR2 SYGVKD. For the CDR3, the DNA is TGTGCCATCGGGGGGGACAGGGGGACCTACGAGCAGTACTTC. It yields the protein CAIGGDRGTYEQYF.

The CDR3 DNA is TGTGCCTGGAGTGTAAGAGGCAGGGTTGCCCACGAGCAGTACTTC. Translated, it gives CAWSVRGRVAHEQYF. The chain employs TRBV30 and TRBJ2-7; a weak D match, TRBD1 (5 bases). The CDR3 has 15 amino acids. V lost 0 bases, J lost 5 bases, and 17 bases lay in between. Germline V gene sequence: CDR1 GTSNPN, CDR2 SVGIG (reference sequence).

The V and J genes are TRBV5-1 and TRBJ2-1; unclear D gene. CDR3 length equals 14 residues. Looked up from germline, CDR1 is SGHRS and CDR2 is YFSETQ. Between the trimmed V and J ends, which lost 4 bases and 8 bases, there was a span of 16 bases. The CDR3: CASSKVNPPDEQFF. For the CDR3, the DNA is TGCGCCAGCAGCAAGGTCAATCCCCCGGATGAGCAGTTCTTC.

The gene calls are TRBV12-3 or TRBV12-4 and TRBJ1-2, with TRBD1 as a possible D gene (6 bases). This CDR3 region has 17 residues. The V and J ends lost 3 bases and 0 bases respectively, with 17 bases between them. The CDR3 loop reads CASSFLEGGESNYGYTF. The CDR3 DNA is TGTGCCAGCAGTTTTTTGGAGGGGGGGGAATCTAACTATGGCTACACCTTC.